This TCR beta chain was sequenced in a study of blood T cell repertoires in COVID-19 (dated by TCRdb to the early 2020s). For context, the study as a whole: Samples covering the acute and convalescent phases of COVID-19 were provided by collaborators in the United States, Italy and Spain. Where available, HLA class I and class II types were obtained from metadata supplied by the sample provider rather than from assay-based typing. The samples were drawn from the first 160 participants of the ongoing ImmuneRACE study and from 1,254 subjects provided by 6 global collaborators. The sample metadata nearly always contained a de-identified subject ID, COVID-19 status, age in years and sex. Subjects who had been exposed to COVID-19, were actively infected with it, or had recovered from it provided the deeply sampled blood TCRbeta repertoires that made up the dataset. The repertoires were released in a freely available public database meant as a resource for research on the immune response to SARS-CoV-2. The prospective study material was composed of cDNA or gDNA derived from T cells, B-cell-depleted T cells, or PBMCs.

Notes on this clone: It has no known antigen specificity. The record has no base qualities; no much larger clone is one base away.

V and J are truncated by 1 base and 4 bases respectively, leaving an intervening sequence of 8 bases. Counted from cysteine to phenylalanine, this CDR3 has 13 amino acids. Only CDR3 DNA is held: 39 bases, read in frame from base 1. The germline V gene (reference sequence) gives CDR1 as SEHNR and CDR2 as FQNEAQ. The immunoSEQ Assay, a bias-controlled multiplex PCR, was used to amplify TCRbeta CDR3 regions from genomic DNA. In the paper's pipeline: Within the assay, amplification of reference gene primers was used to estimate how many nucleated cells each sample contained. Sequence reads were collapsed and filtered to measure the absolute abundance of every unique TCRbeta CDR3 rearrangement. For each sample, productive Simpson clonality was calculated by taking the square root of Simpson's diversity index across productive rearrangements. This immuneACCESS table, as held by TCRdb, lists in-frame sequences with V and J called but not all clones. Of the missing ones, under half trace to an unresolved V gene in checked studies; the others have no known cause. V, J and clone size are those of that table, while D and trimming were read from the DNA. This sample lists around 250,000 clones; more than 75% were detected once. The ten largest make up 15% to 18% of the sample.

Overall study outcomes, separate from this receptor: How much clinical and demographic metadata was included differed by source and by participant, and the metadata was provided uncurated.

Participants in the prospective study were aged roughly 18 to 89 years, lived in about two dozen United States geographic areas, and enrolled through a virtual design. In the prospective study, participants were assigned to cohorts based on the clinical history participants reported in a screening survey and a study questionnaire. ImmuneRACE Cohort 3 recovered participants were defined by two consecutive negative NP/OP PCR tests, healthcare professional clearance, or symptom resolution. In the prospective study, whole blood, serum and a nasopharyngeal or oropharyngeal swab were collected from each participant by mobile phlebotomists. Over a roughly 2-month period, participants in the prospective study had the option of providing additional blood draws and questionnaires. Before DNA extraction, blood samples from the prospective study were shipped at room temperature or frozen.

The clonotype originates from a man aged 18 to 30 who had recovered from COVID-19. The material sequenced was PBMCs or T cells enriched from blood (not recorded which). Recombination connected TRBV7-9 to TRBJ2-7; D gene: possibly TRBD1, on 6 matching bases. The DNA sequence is TGTGCCAGCAGCTTAGGGACAGAATACGAGCAGTACTTC. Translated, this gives CASSLGTEYEQYF.